The 9 T cell receptor beta chains below were found in one sample sequenced in a study of T cell responses to AZD1222 COVID-19 vaccine. The table came from immunoSEQ multiplex PCR; TCRdb's copy has only in-frame clones and leaves some out. The sample lists some 140,000 clones, 80% to 90% occurring once. The sample in question was peripheral blood, obtained 28 days after the second AZD1222 dose. The receptor set was obtained from an adult who received the AZD1222 COVID-19 vaccine.

The J gene is TRBJ1-6, the V gene TRBV10-3; D is possibly TRBD1 (5 bases). Germline CDR1 ENHRY, CDR2 SYGVKD. The V end was cut by 1 base, the J end by 8 bases, with 12 bases between. This CDR3 spans 15 amino acids. CDR3 DNA sequence: TGTGCCATCAGTGAGTATCGGGAAGGGGATTCACCCCTCCACTTT. Amino acid sequence: CAISEYREGDSPLHF.

This clone showed up just once. This rearrangement joins TRBV6-5 to TRBJ1-2, with no clear D. Germline V gene sequence: CDR1 MNHEY, CDR2 SVGAGI. Deletions cut 7 bases from V and 6 bases from J, with 15 bases between. The length of the CDR3 is 13 residues. The CDR3 loop reads CASTIGRFDGYTF. CDR3 nucleotide sequence: TGTGCCAGCACGATAGGAAGATTCGATGGCTACACCTTC.

The genes are TRBV18 and TRBJ1-1; the D gene is possibly TRBD1 (5 bases). Germline V lookup: CDR1 KGHSH, CDR2 LQKENI. The CDR3 consists of 18 residues. V was cut by 0 bases and J by 3 bases, with 20 bases left in between. The CDR3 region is CASSPPTSALPGDTEAFF. CDR3 DNA sequence: TGTGCCAGCTCACCACCTACTAGCGCACTCCCGGGGGACACTGAAGCTTTCTTT.

This clone appeared a single time. This sequence joins TRBV5-5 and TRBJ1-3; 9 bases match TRBD1. The CDR3 totals 16 residues. V was clipped by 7 bases and J by 4 bases; unmatched bases: 12. Germline CDR1 reads SGHKS; CDR2 reads YYEKEE (reference sequence). In DNA, the CDR3 is TGTGCCAGCGGTTCGTTCGGGACAGGGTTCGGAAACACCATATATTTT. The encoded protein is CASGSFGTGFGNTIYF.

The rearrangement joins TRBV4-2 to TRBJ1-5; 11 bases agree with TRBD1. The CDR3 extends over 18 amino acids. In germline, CDR1 is LGHNA, CDR2 YNFKEQ. Trimming at V came to 4 bases and at J to 6 bases, leaving 14 bases not matched to a gene. CDR3 amino acids: CASSRPPGQGEKGQPQHF. The CDR3 bases are TGTGCCAGCAGCCGGCCCCCGGGACAGGGGGAAAAGGGTCAGCCCCAGCATTTT.

V and J are TRBV6-6 and TRBJ1-1, with a possible D match to TRBD1 (6 bases). CDR1 and CDR2 (germline): MNHNY, SVGAGI (reference sequence). V was clipped by 6 bases and J by 0 bases, with 14 bases between them. This CDR3 has 15 amino acids. The CDR3 bases are TGTGCCAGCAGATTCGACAGGTTGATGAACACTGAAGCTTTCTTT. It is translated as CASRFDRLMNTEAFF.

This chain connects TRBV18 to TRBJ2-1, with 7 nucleotides matching TRBD1. V lost 6 bases, J lost 4 bases, and 6 bases stayed unmatched. CDR3 size: 14 residues. Germline V gives CDR1 KGHSH, CDR2 LQKENI. The CDR3 protein is CASSPQGEYNEQFF. CDR3 bases: TGTGCCAGCTCGCCGCAGGGGGAATACAATGAGCAGTTCTTC.

The chain has TRBV19 and TRBJ1-2; 9 bases fit TRBD1. Germline V gene sequence: CDR1 LNHDA, CDR2 SQIVND (reference sequence). The CDR3 covers 15 residues. The V and J ends lost 8 bases and 5 bases, in that order; junction bases with no gene match: 12. The CDR3 sequence: CASADPGQGRYGYTF. In DNA, the CDR3 is TGTGCCAGTGCCGACCCGGGACAGGGTAGGTATGGCTACACCTTC.

This sequence joins TRBV10-3 and TRBJ2-3; 10 positions agree with TRBD1. V shed 9 bases, J shed 3 bases, and the junction held 6 bases outside the gene matches. From germline, CDR1 is ENHRY and CDR2 SYGVKD. CDR3 size: 14 residues. The CDR3 reads CAMREGQGTDTQYF. The CDR3 DNA reads as TGTGCCATGCGCGAGGGACAGGGGACAGATACGCAGTATTTT.